The rows below give T cell receptor beta chains drawn from one sample of a study of CD8 T cells in Susac syndrome. TCRdb redid the calling of the immunoSEQ multiplex PCR reads with MiXCR, one entry per CDR3 protein. The table has about 190,000 distinct CDR3 sequences, roughly 91% seen once; the top ten hold around 0.1%. The specimen sequenced was CD4+ T cells from PBMCs. These receptors came from a human donor with Susac syndrome. The CDR3 runs from the conserved cysteine through the conserved F or W. D genes are given only for firm matches. Clone size is shown for a subset of rows, as once, few, many or a class of expanded clone.

TRBD1	-	TRBV7-8	TRBJ1-1	CASSTGAGEAFF	TGTGCCAGCAGCACAGGGGCCGGTGAAGCTTTCTTT
-	-	TRBV6-2/TRBV6-3	TRBJ2-1	CASSDSDNEQFF	TGTGCCAGCAGTGACTCCGACAATGAGCAGTTCTTC
-	-	TRBV12-5	TRBJ2-1	CASGSPGTSSSYNEQFF	TGTGCTAGTGGTTCACCAGGGACCTCAAGCTCCTACAATGAGCAGTTCTTC
-	-	TRBV5-6	TRBJ2-5	CASSLEALRRETQYF	TGTGCCAGCAGCTTGGAGGCGTTAAGGAGAGAGACCCAGTACTTC
-	-	TRBV3-1	TRBJ2-1	CASSQDILGYNEQFF	TGTGCCAGCAGCCAAGATATCCTAGGCTACAATGAGCAGTTCTTC
-	once	TRBV12-3/TRBV12-4	TRBJ1-4	CASSPGPDSEKLFF	TGTGCCAGCAGTCCAGGGCCAGACTCTGAAAAACTGTTTTTT
TRBD1	-	TRBV10-3	TRBJ1-1	CASSGGEWGTEAFF	TGTGCCTCCTCAGGGGGGGAGTGGGGCACTGAAGCTTTCTTT
-	few	TRBV7-2	TRBJ2-1	CASSPGSYNEQFF	TGTGCCAGCTCACCAGGTTCGTACAATGAGCAGTTCTTC
-	few	TRBV4-1	TRBJ1-3	CASSAHRVDTIYF	TGCGCCAGCAGCGCCCACAGGGTAGACACCATATATTTT
TRBD2	-	TRBV11-2	TRBJ2-5	CASSPRTSGGRETQYF	TGTGCCAGCAGCCCAAGGACTAGCGGGGGGCGGGAGACCCAGTACTTC
-	-	TRBV20-1	TRBJ1-3	CSAMLTGNTIYF	TGCAGTGCTATGTTGACCGGAAACACCATATATTTT
-	-	TRBV5-1	TRBJ2-5	CASSGGRPEETQYF	TGCGCCAGCAGCGGCGGACGGCCTGAAGAGACCCAGTACTTC
TRBD1	-	TRBV12-3/TRBV12-4	TRBJ2-7	CASSPGQGAYEQYF	TGTGCCAGCAGTCCGGGACAGGGGGCCTACGAGCAGTACTTC
-	-	TRBV28	TRBJ2-3	CASSLPQGIGRTDTQYF	TGTGCCAGCAGTCTCCCCCAGGGAATAGGGCGCACAGATACGCAGTATTTT
-	-	TRBV6-1	TRBJ1-1	CASSPRDRQVMNTEAFF	TGTGCCAGCAGCCCGAGAGACAGGCAAGTAATGAACACTGAAGCTTTCTTT
TRBD1	few	TRBV5-1	TRBJ2-7	CASSEFGTAAYEQYF	TGCGCCAGCAGCGAGTTTGGGACAGCAGCCTACGAGCAGTACTTC
-	-	TRBV11-2	TRBJ2-3	CASSLLLQNTDTQYF	TGTGCCAGCAGCTTACTTCTCCAGAACACAGATACGCAGTATTTT
-	-	TRBV3-1	TRBJ1-3	CASSQRGTGNTIYF	TGTGCCAGCAGCCAACGGGGCACTGGAAACACCATATATTTT
-	-	TRBV12-3/TRBV12-4	TRBJ2-6	CASSRGPRDSGANVLTF	TGTGCCAGCAGCCGCGGACCCCGGGACTCTGGGGCCAACGTCCTGACTTTC
TRBD1	-	TRBV4-1	TRBJ2-2	CASSPGQGRRTGELFF	TGCGCCAGCAGCCCGGGACAGGGGAGGAGGACCGGGGAGCTGTTTTTT
-	-	TRBV5-4	TRBJ2-2	CASSLVETGELFF	TGTGCCAGCAGCTTGGTAGAGACCGGGGAGCTGTTTTTT
-	-	TRBV12-3/TRBV12-4	TRBJ2-2	CASTDLGTGELFF	TGTGCCAGCACCGACCTAGGAACCGGGGAGCTGTTTTTT
TRBD1	-	TRBV5-4	TRBJ1-6	CASSSTQGAGSPLHF	TGTGCCAGCAGCTCAACACAGGGGGCCGGTTCACCCCTCCACTTT
-	-	TRBV4-1	TRBJ2-5	CASSQSSSVEKTQYF	TGCGCCAGCAGCCAATCATCGAGCGTCGAGAAGACCCAGTACTTC
TRBD2	-	TRBV28	TRBJ2-5	CASSHRIGTSGSRQETQYF	TGTGCCAGCAGTCACCGAATCGGGACTAGCGGGAGTCGGCAAGAGACCCAGTACTTC
TRBD2	-	TRBV11-2	TRBJ2-5	CASSPSVASGSQETQYF	TGTGCCAGCAGCCCGAGCGTGGCTAGCGGGTCCCAAGAGACCCAGTACTTC
-	-	TRBV30	TRBJ1-6	CAWSVSGGFGDSPLHF	TGTGCCTGGAGTGTCTCGGGGGGCTTTGGGGATTCACCCCTCCACTTT
TRBD1	-	TRBV2	TRBJ2-7	CASSERTGGNEQYF	TGTGCCAGCAGTGAACGGACAGGGGGTAACGAGCAGTACTTC
-	-	TRBV6-6	TRBJ2-7	CASSFPEPPYEQYF	TGTGCCAGCAGTTTTCCAGAGCCCCCCTACGAGCAGTACTTC
-	-	TRBV7-9	TRBJ1-5	CASSLGRLEMGQPQHF	TGTGCCAGCAGCTTGGGCAGACTAGAGATGGGTCAGCCCCAGCATTTT
-	-	TRBV5-1	TRBJ1-2	CASSFLSPYYGYTF	TGCGCCAGCAGCTTCCTCTCTCCCTACTATGGCTACACCTTC
-	-	TRBV9	TRBJ2-7	CAISVQGEAVYEQYF	TGTGCCATCAGCGTACAGGGTGAGGCTGTCTACGAGCAGTACTTC
-	-	TRBV12-3/TRBV12-4	TRBJ2-1	CASSLKGEQFF	TGTGCCAGCAGTTTGAAGGGTGAGCAGTTCTTC
-	-	TRBV20-1	TRBJ1-2	CSARDQGIYGYTF	TGCAGTGCTAGAGATCAAGGAATCTATGGCTACACCTTC
-	-	TRBV27	TRBJ2-1	CASSFIQRNEQFF	TGTGCCAGCAGTTTTATACAGCGCAATGAGCAGTTCTTC
-	-	TRBV5-1	TRBJ1-6	CASSLHGLSSYNSPLHF	TGCGCCAGCAGCTTGCATGGGTTGAGCTCCTATAATTCACCCCTCCACTTT
-	-	TRBV19	TRBJ1-1	CASSLDRRTEAFF	TGTGCCAGTTCTTTGGACAGAAGGACTGAAGCTTTCTTT